This record covers a single T cell receptor beta chain. Its antigen is unknown. The data were obtained in a study of blood T cells in healthy people across ages. Study-level results: Any conclusive comparison of naive versus antigen-experienced cells was prevented by using unsorted PBMCs.

PCR was performed a second time for 7 to 11 cycles using a sample-barcoded 5' primer and a J-beta primer mix. Template switching added a 12-random-nucleotide identifier to every cDNA molecule. Using its own MiXCR run on the 5' RACE reads, TCRdb lists one record per CDR3 protein. This sample has 580,000 or so distinct CDR3 sequences, with about 45% found just once. CDR3 length equals 14 residues. V shed 8 bases, J shed 3 bases, and the junction held 11 bases outside the gene matches. The germline V gene encodes CDR1 DFQATT and CDR2 SNEGSKA (reference sequence). Extracted total RNA amounted to at least 5.5 micrograms for each sample.

The chain links TRBV20-1 to TRBJ2-3, with 7 bases fitting TRBD2. The sequenced sample consisted of blood. This clonotype was obtained from a man aged 80 or over in good health. The CDR3 nucleotides are TGCAGTACCCAAGGGCTAGCGGCTACAGATACGCAGTATTTT. Translated, it gives CSTQGLAATDTQYF.